A single sample gave rise to the 9 T cell receptor beta chains below, sequenced in a study of OX40 agonist ivuxolimab in advanced cancers. Assay: immunoSEQ multiplex PCR; the TCRdb copy retains only in-frame clones and omits some. The sample includes about 96,000 clones, about four fifths seen only once; the top ten take roughly 6%. The sample in question was CD4+ or CD8+ T cells sorted from blood, obtained in a trial of the OX40 agonist ivuxolimab. These receptors were taken from an adult with an advanced solid tumor such as melanoma, head and neck, liver or kidney cancer.

The J gene is TRBJ2-3, the V gene TRBV9, with TRBD1 matching over 10 bases. The CDR3 is made up of 15 amino acids. Germline V gene sequence: CDR1 SGDLS, CDR2 YYNGEE. V lost 4 bases, J lost 2 bases, and 4 bases stayed unmatched. CDR3 region: CASSRQGANTDTQYF. The CDR3 DNA reads as TGTGCCAGCAGCCGACAGGGGGCGAACACAGATACGCAGTATTTT.

V and J are TRBV18 and TRBJ1-1; D uncertain. Germline V lookup: CDR1 KGHSH, CDR2 LQKENI. CDR3 length: 14 residues. Trimming removed 3 bases at V and 1 base at J, with 9 bases between. The CDR3 nucleotides read TGTGCCAGCTCACCCTTGGGTAGGAACACTGAAGCTTTCTTT. It yields the protein CASSPLGRNTEAFF.

The rearrangement joins TRBV14 to TRBJ2-5; D remains unclear. Between the trimmed V and J ends, which lost 0 bases and 5 bases, there was a span of 13 bases. The CDR3 length is 15 residues. CDR1 is SGHDN and CDR2 is FVKESK in the germline V gene. The CDR3 here is CASSQDHAQRETQYF. CDR3 coding DNA: TGTGCCAGCAGCCAAGATCATGCCCAACGGGAGACCCAGTACTTC. The whole variable domain, filled in from reference TRBV14 and TRBJ2-5, reads EAGVTQFPSHSVIEKGQTVTLRCDPISGHDNLYWYRRVMGKEIKFLLHFVKESKQDESGMPNNRFLAERTGGTYSTLKVQPAELEDSGVYFCASSQDHAQRETQYFGPGTRLLVL.

This rearrangement joins TRBV27 to TRBJ1-5; no reliable D call. The V and J ends lost 4 bases and 4 bases respectively, with 11 bases between them. CDR3 length: 14 amino acids. Germline values: CDR1 MNHEY, CDR2 SMNVEV (reference sequence). The CDR3 DNA reads TGTGCCAGCAGTTGGAACGGAAAAAATCAGCCCCAGCATTTT. This encodes CASSWNGKNQPQHF.

The genes are TRBV6-5 and TRBJ2-1; D not certain. Germline CDR1 is MNHEY and CDR2 is SVGAGI. The CDR3 runs to 12 residues. V was clipped by 2 bases and J by 9 bases, with 8 bases between them. The CDR3 coding sequence is TGTGCCAGCAGTTACAGGGTAGGTGAGCAGTTCTTC. Its translation is CASSYRVGEQFF.

V and J are TRBV4-3 and TRBJ2-5, with 7 nucleotides matching TRBD2. This CDR3 contains 13 residues. V was clipped by 1 base and J by 9 bases; unmatched bases: 5. Germline assignment: CDR1 LGHNA and CDR2 YSLEER. The DNA of the CDR3 is TGCGCCAGCAGCCAAGGCGGGGGAAAGGCCCAGTACTTC. Encoded protein: CASSQGGGKAQYF.

The chain employs TRBV5-8 and TRBJ1-5; D not resolved. Germline-derived CDR1 and CDR2 are SGHTS and YDEGEE. The CDR3 spans 14 residues. V lost 4 bases and J lost 2, with 10 bases in between. CDR3 coding DNA: TGTGCCAGCAGCCCGCGTGTGGGCAATCAGCCCCAGCATTTT. Its translation: CASSPRVGNQPQHF.

Only one count was recorded for this clone. This chain connects TRBV7-2 to TRBJ1-5; 12 nucleotides align to TRBD1. The CDR3 length is 15 residues. V was pared by 3 bases and J by 6 bases, with 3 bases of the junction left unmatched. The germline V gene has CDR1 SGHTA and CDR2 FQGNSA. The CDR3 DNA is TGTGCCAGCAGCTTGGGACAGGGGGCCGCTCAGCCCCAGCATTTT. It codes for CASSLGQGAAQPQHF.

This chain joins TRBV10-2 and TRBJ1-2; D ambiguous. This CDR3 has 14 residues. The ends were cut back, 3 bases at V and 5 bases at J, with 13 bases in the middle. In germline, CDR1 is WSHSY, CDR2 SAAADI. The CDR3 is CASSDYSGEYGYTF. DNA of the CDR3: TGCGCCAGCAGTGATTACTCCGGCGAGTATGGCTACACCTTC.